The 6 T cell receptor beta chains presented below share a single source sample, sequenced in a study of cytomegalovirus exposure and HLA in healthy donors. Primers: 60 Vbeta forward and 13 Jbeta reverse. Data came from immunoSEQ multiplex PCR; TCRdb stores just in-frame clones and leaves some out. The sample has more than 150,000 clones, more than 75% seen once. Sequenced sample: PBMCs. Source of these receptors: a young woman in good health and CMV-seronegative.

The chain employs TRBV7-8 and TRBJ2-5; D perhaps matches TRBD1 (7 bases). The CDR3 contains 14 residues. Germline-derived CDR1 and CDR2 are SGHVS and FQNEAQ. Trimming took off 5 bases at V and 1 base at J, with 11 bases between the two ends. Written as DNA, the CDR3 is TGTGCCAGCAGCGCGGGACAGACCCAAGAGACCCAGTACTTC. Protein sequence: CASSAGQTQETQYF.

The genes are TRBV6-7 and TRBJ2-7; the D gene is possibly TRBD2 (7 bases). TRBV6-7 is annotated as an ORF whose role is uncertain. Trimming removed 3 bases at V and 3 bases at J, with 21 bases between. The CDR3 is made up of 17 amino acids. CDR3: CASSYNIGRGTNYEQYF. The CDR3 DNA reads as TGTGCCAGCAGTTATAACATTGGGCGGGGGACAAACTACGAGCAGTACTTC.

This clone was counted once. The chain is built from TRBV10-2 and TRBJ2-1; 10 positions match TRBD1. V trimming: 7 bases; J trimming: 9 bases; junction bases outside the gene matches: 9. Germline lookup yields CDR1 WSHSY and CDR2 SAAADI. CDR3 length equals 14 residues. Here the CDR3 DNA reads TGCGCCAGCAAGAAGGACAGGGGGAAAGGTGAGCAGTTCTTC. This encodes CASKKDRGKGEQFF.

The chain joins TRBV27 to TRBJ2-7, with 11 bases lining up with TRBD2. Losses at the gene ends were 4 bases for V and 5 bases for J; bases not matched to a gene: 4. Germline V gene sequence: CDR1 MNHEY, CDR2 SMNVEV (reference sequence). This CDR3 is built from 14 residues. CDR3 loop: CASSWGLAAHEQYF. CDR3 bases: TGTGCCAGCAGTTGGGGACTAGCGGCCCACGAGCAGTACTTC.

The chain is built from TRBV19 and TRBJ2-1; 12 bases fit TRBD2. J gave up 5 bases and V 8 bases, and 16 bases lay outside the gene matches. The CDR3 length is 18 residues. CDR1 LNHDA and CDR2 SQIVND come from the germline V gene (reference sequence). The CDR3 DNA reads as TGTGCCAGTTCGAAGGGCGGGACTAGCGGGTCAGGGGACAATGAGCAGTTCTTC. It is translated as CASSKGGTSGSGDNEQFF.

V gene TRBV6-1 combines with J gene TRBJ2-1; TRBD1 aligns across 7 bases. Germline V gene sequence: CDR1 MNHNS, CDR2 SASEGT. Germline trimming cut 6 bases from V and 4 bases from J; bases unmatched to any gene: 3. There are 13 residues in the CDR3. In nucleotides, the CDR3 is TGTGCCAGCAGGACAGGGTCTTACAATGAGCAGTTCTTC. This codes for CASRTGSYNEQFF.